This T cell receptor beta chain is from a study of control samples from healthy donors and cancer patients. The sample holds a few counts of this clone. After removal of 2 bases from V and 4 bases from J, the junction contained 3 bases not matched to a gene. Germline CDR1 is WSHSY and CDR2 is SAAADI. The CDR3 extends over 16 amino acids. Clones were sequenced by immunoSEQ multiplex PCR, and TCRdb holds only the in-frame ones, with some missing. Of 120,000 or so clones in the sample, about nine tenths are singletons; the top ten hold around 9%. The chain carries TRBV10-2 and TRBJ2-1, with 12 bases that match TRBD2. The sequenced sample consisted of blood. The TCR was taken from a man aged 35-49 years in good health. For the CDR3, the DNA is TGCGCCAGCAGTGAGATCGGACTAGCGGGGTACAATGAGCAGTTCTTC. This gives the protein CASSEIGLAGYNEQFF.